This T cell receptor beta chain was sequenced in a study of T cells in localized non-small cell lung cancer (dated by TCRdb to between 2020 and 2021). Background for the entire study: Comparing tumors with uninvolved tumor-adjacent lungs, the study looked at the T cell repertoires of fewer than 250 patients with early-stage NSCLC. The cohort comprised 236 treatment-naïve NSCLC patients with resected, localized lung tumors. A mean age of around 66 years was recorded for the NSCLC patients, of whom roughly 130 were male and 95 to 110 were female.

Cut back by 3 bases and 4 bases, the V and J ends lie 10 bases apart. The CDR3 runs 13 residues from the cysteine to the phenylalanine. The read is trimmed to its CDR3 DNA, 39 bases read in frame from base 1. CDR1 and CDR2, per the germline V gene, are MGHRA and YSYEKL. TCR beta CDR3 regions were sequenced from DNA using the immunoSEQ Assay. The source study handled its data this way. T cell density was computed as TCR beta template counts normalized to usable DNA estimated by amplifying housekeeping genes. The preseqR package was used to estimate richness by extrapolating to 400,000 templates for PBMC samples and to 120,000 templates for tissue samples. Clonality was calculated as one minus Pielou's evenness. Tissue-enriched TCRs were identified by differential abundance testing using productive amino-acid clonotypes, minimum total count 5 and alpha 0.1. The Jaccard Index and the Morisita Overlap Index were used to measure repertoire overlap between compartments. GLIPH grouped TCR beta CDR3s together with public tetramer-defined viral CDR3s, and a viral motif had to include at least three viral sequences and show V-gene enrichment. This is the immuneACCESS table as TCRdb keeps it, with only in-frame sequences that have V and J called. A part of the clones is gone; compared with another copy, unresolved V genes explain less than half, and the rest is unexplained. V and J calls and clone size are copied from that table; D and trimming were computed from the DNA. This sample holds 130,000 or so clones; around 92% were observed only once. The top ten clonotypes cover around 1.8% of the sample.

At diagnosis, peripheral blood, uninvolved tumor-adjacent lung and tumor were collected and stored as a combination of fresh-frozen and FFPE material. For TCR repertoire profiling, blood samples were analyzed as peripheral blood mononuclear cells. A word on this clone: The target of this receptor is not known. The sample holds no much larger clone one base away, and base qualities are not on file.

Paper-wide results and their limitations: Because the study design was exploratory, TCR variables were selected using unadjusted p-values without false-discovery rate correction. Because multi-region tumor sequencing was not done, intratumor heterogeneity could not be ruled out. Uninvolved tumor-adjacent lung showed the highest T cell clonality, higher than tumor, which suggests more focused antigenic responses in the adjacent lung. Higher T cell density in blood was associated with longer overall survival, whereas higher clonality in adjacent lung was associated with shorter survival. A median of approximately 62 of the top 100 tumor clones turned up in the paired uninvolved adjacent lung, and about 28 of those clones also ranked among the top 100 of that same adjacent lung.

Material: peripheral blood, obtained before any cancer treatment. The TCR originated in a female donor of 60 years or more with stage I lung adenocarcinoma. In this chain, TRBV4-1 is recombined with TRBJ2-7; 5 matching bases give a weak D call of TRBD2. The nucleotide sequence is given as TGCGCCAGCAGCCACGCGACGGGATACGAGCAGTACTTC. Its coded protein is CASSHATGYEQYF.